This T cell receptor (beta chain) appears in the sequencing data of a study of blood T cell repertoires in COVID-19 (dated by TCRdb to the early 2020s). About the full investigation: The collaborator samples originated in the United States, Italy and Spain and spanned the acute and convalescent phases of COVID-19. The prospective study material was composed of cDNA or gDNA derived from T cells, B-cell-depleted T cells, or PBMCs. The dataset comprised deeply sampled blood TCRbeta repertoires from subjects exposed to, actively infected with, or recovered from COVID-19. A freely available public database, intended as a resource for researchers studying the immune response to SARS-CoV-2, is where the repertoires were released. The samples were drawn from the first 160 participants of the ongoing ImmuneRACE study and from some 1,300 subjects provided by 6 global collaborators. A de-identified subject ID, COVID-19 status, age in years and sex were almost always included in the sample metadata. Where available, HLA class I and class II types were obtained from metadata supplied by the sample provider rather than from assay-based typing.

The immunoSEQ Assay, a bias-controlled multiplex PCR, was used to amplify TCRbeta CDR3 regions from genomic DNA. Per the authors' processing: Nucleated cell counts per sample were estimated from amplification of reference gene primers within the assay. Sequence reads were collapsed and filtered to measure the absolute abundance of every unique TCRbeta CDR3 rearrangement. For each sample, productive Simpson clonality was calculated as the square root of Simpson's diversity index over productive rearrangements. TCRdb took over this immuneACCESS table, retaining in-frame rearrangements with V and J assigned. Such tables are incomplete; in checked studies, under half of the missing clones stem from an unresolved V gene, and the remainder is unexplained. That table supplies the V and J calls and clone size; D and trimming were determined from the DNA. This sample lists roughly 380,000 clones; roughly 90% were detected once. The ten biggest clones cover around 3% of the sample.

At the junction V is shortened by 3 bases and J by 7 bases; bases outside the gene matches: 7. Spanning cysteine to phenylalanine, the CDR3 consists of 13 amino acids. Only the CDR3 portion is preserved as DNA: 39 bases, with reading frame beginning at the first base. The germline V gene (reference sequence) specifies DFQATT as CDR1 and SNEGSKA as CDR2. This clone was counted once. Its antigen target is currently unknown. One base away there is no much larger clone; base qualities are not given. Enrolling through a virtual design, the prospective study's participants ranged in age from about 18 to 100 years and lived across 24 United States geographic areas. To assign participants to cohorts, the prospective study relied on clinical history that participants themselves reported in a screening survey and a study questionnaire. ImmuneRACE Cohort 3 recovered participants were defined by two consecutive negative NP/OP PCR tests, healthcare professional clearance, or symptom resolution. Mobile phlebotomists in the prospective study collected whole blood, serum and a nasopharyngeal or oropharyngeal swab from every participant. Participants in the prospective study had the option to provide additional blood draws and questionnaires over a roughly 2-month period. Before DNA extraction, blood samples from the prospective study were shipped at room temperature or frozen.

Results the study describes overall, beyond this receptor: Clinical and demographic metadata were provided uncurated, with the amount varying by source and participant.

The chain is assembled from TRBV20-1 and TRBJ1-2; 8 central bases correspond to TRBD1. The sequence was obtained from a woman aged 25 to 45 who had recovered from COVID-19. The sample consisted of PBMCs or T cells enriched from blood (not recorded which). The base sequence is TGCAGTGCTAGTTTGCAGGGGGCGGGTGGCTACACCTTC. Translated, it reads CSASLQGAGGYTF.